This TCR beta chain is from a study of blood T cell repertoires in COVID-19. The CDR3 contains 16 residues. The germline V gene has CDR1 MNHEY and CDR2 SMNVEV (reference sequence). Trimming stripped 3 bases from V and 4 bases from J, with 15 bases between. Original handling: Using reference gene primer amplification, nucleated cell counts were estimated. TCRdb's table, derived via immunoSEQ multiplex PCR, lists solely in-frame clones and lacks some. The DNA gave D and trimming, while V, J and clone size come from that table. This table holds fewer than 110,000 clones, about three quarters found once. The source is a man aged 70-80 years with acute or convalescent COVID-19. The specimen sequenced was peripheral blood. The chain uses TRBV27 and TRBJ2-2; D perhaps matches TRBD2 (6 bases). Here the CDR3 reads CASSLWQGGFTGELFF. DNA of the CDR3: TGTGCCAGCAGTTTGTGGCAGGGAGGATTCACCGGGGAGCTGTTTTTT.